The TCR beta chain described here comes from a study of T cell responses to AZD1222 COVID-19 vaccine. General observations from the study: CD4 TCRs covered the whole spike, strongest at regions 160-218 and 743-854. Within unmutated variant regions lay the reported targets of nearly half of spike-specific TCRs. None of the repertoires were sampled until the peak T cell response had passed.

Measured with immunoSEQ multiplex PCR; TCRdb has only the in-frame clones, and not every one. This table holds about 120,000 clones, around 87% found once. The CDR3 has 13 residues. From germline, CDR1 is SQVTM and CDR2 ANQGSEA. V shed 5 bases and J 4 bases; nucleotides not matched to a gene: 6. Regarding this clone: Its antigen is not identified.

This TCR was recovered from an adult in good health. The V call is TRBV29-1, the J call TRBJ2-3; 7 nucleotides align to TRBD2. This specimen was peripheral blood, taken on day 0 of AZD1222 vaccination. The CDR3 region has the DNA TGCAGCGTTTCCGGGACTATAGCAGATACGCAGTATTTT. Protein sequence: CSVSGTIADTQYF.